The clone carrying this T cell receptor beta chain appeared a few times. It was with unique molecular identifiers that the TCRbeta library was prepared. TCRdb passed the PCR reads through MiXCR, listing each CDR3 protein once. The sample has about 200,000 distinct CDR3 sequences; approximately 8% are singletons. The data derive from a study of T-cell reconstitution after alpha-beta-depleted transplantation in children. Germline CDR1 reads SGHRS; CDR2 reads YFSETQ. Trimming cost V 4 bases and J 0 bases, with 8 bases left between them. The CDR3 spans 13 residues. This specimen consisted of PBMCs, mostly from graft donor cells, obtained 360 days after TCRalphabeta/CD19-depleted stem cell transplant. This clonotype was obtained from a male patient under 10 years old who had a stem cell transplant for acute myeloid leukemia, so the T cells may come from the graft donor. The chain recombines TRBV5-1 with TRBJ2-7, with D perhaps TRBD1 or TRBD2 (5 bases each). Written as DNA, the CDR3 is TGCGCCAGCAGCCGAGGGGCCTCCTACGAGCAGTACTTC. Translated: CASSRGASYEQYF.